This T cell receptor beta chain is drawn from a study of cytomegalovirus exposure and HLA in healthy donors. Findings and limits, study-wide: When analyzed later, a missense DCLRE1C variant was found to be linked to TCR beta V- and J-gene trimming. About 87% or about 30% of the time was how often most TCR beta V segments were productive, according to an earlier analysis. An observed cluster of highly shared sequence variants was recorded as a likely sequencing artifact.

Of note for this clone: Antigen specificity is unknown.

PCR employed 60 Vbeta and 13 Jbeta primers. Clones were read by immunoSEQ multiplex PCR, and TCRdb kept only the in-frame ones, dropping some. The table lists about 160,000 clones, roughly 85% of them singletons, with more than 7% in the top ten. Germline loops: CDR1 SGHDT, CDR2 YYEEEE. V gave up 1 base and J gave up 5 bases, with 15 bases separating them. The CDR3 has 15 residues. The sequenced material came from PBMCs. This clonotype was obtained from a male donor in good health and CMV-seropositive. The chain has TRBV5-6 and TRBJ1-1; weak D call: TRBD1 (6 bases). The CDR3 sequence: CASSLLDRRGTEAFF. The CDR3 coding sequence is TGTGCCAGCAGCTTGTTAGACAGGCGTGGGACTGAAGCTTTCTTT.